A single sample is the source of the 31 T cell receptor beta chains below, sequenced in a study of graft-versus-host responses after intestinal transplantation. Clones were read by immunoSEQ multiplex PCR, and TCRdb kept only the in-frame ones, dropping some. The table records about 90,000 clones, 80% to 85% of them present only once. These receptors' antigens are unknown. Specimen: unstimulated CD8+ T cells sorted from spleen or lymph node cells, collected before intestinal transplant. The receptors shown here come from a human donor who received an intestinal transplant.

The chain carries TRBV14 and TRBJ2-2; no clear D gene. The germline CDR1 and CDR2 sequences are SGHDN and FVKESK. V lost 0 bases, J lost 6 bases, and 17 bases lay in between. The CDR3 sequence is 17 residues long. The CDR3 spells CASSQESPNTLPGELFF. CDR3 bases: TGTGCCAGCAGCCAAGAAAGTCCGAACACCCTACCCGGGGAGCTGTTTTTT.

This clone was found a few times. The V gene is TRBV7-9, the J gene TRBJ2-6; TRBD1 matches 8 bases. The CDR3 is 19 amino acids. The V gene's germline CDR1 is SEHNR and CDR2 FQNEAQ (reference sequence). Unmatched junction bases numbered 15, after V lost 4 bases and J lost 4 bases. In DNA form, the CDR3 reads TGTGCCAGCAGCTCCTGGGACAGGAAACCTCCGGGAGGGGCCAACGTCCTGACTTTC. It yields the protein CASSSWDRKPPGGANVLTF.

As DNA, the CDR3 is TGTGCCAGCAGCGCCCCGGGGGCAGAGCTCTCCTACGAGCAGTACTTC. Its translation: CASSAPGAELSYEQYF. The chain has TRBV9 and TRBJ2-7; the D call may be TRBD1 or TRBD2 (6 bases each). Germline CDR1 reads SGDLS; CDR2 reads YYNGEE. Trimming pared 3 bases from V and 0 bases from J, leaving 16 bases between. CDR3 length equals 16 residues.

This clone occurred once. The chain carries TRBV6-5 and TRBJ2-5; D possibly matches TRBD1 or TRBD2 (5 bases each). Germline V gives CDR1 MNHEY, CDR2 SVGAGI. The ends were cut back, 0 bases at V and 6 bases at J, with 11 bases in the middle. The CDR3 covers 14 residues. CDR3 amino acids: CASSYSAGSQTQYF. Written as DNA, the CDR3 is TGTGCCAGCAGTTACTCGGCAGGGAGCCAGACCCAGTACTTC.

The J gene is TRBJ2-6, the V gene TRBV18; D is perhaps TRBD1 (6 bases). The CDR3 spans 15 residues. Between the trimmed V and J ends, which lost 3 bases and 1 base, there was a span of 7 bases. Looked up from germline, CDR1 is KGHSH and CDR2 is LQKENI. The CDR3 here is CASSPDSSGANVLTF. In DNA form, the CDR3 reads TGTGCCAGCTCACCGGACAGTTCTGGGGCCAACGTCCTGACTTTC.

The CDR3 DNA sequence: TGTGCCGCAAGCGAGGTAGGACTAGCGGGAGGGAGCTCCTACGAGCAGTACTTC. Translating gives CAASEVGLAGGSSYEQYF. The J gene is TRBJ2-7, the V gene TRBV9; TRBD2 matches at 15 bases. Unmatched junction bases numbered 14, after V lost 10 bases and J lost 0 bases. Germline V gene lookup returns CDR1 SGDLS and CDR2 YYNGEE. The CDR3 is 18 residues long.

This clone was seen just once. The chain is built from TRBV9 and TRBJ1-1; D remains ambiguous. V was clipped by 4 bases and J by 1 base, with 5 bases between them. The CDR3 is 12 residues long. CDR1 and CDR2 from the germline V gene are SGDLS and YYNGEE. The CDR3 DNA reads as TGTGCCAGCAGCCGACAGAACACTGAAGCTTTCTTT. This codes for CASSRQNTEAFF.

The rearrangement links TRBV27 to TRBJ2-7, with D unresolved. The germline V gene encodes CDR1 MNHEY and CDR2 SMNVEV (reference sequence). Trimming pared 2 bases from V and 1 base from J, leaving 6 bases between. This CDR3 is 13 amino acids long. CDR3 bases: TGTGCCAGCAGTTTACAGGATTCCTACGAGCAGTACTTC. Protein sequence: CASSLQDSYEQYF.

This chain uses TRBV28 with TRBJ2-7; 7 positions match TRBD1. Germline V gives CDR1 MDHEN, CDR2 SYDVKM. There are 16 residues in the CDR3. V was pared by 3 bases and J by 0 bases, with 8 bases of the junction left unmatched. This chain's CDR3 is CASSFLRDSSSYEQYF. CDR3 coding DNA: TGTGCCAGCAGTTTCCTCCGGGACAGCAGCTCCTACGAGCAGTACTTC.

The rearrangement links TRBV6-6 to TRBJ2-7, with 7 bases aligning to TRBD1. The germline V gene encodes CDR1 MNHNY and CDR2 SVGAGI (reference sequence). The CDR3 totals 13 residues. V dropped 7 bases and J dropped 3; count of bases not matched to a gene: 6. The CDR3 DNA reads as TGTGCCAGCACCCCGGGACAGCTCTACGAGCAGTACTTC. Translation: CASTPGQLYEQYF.

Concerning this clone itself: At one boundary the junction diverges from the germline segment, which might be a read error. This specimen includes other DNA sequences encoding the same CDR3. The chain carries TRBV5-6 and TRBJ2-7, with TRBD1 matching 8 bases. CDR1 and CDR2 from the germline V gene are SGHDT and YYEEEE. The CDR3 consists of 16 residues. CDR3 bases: TGTGCCAGCAGCTTGGGGGGGACAGGTACCTCCTACGAACAGTACTTC. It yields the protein CASSLGGTGTSYEQYF.

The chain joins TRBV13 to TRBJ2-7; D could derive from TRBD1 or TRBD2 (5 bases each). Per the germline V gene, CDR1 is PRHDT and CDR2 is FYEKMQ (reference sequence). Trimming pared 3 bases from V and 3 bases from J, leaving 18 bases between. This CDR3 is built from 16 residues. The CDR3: CASSLGRGVFLYEQYF. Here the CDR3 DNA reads TGTGCCAGCAGCTTGGGAAGGGGAGTTTTCCTCTACGAGCAGTACTTC. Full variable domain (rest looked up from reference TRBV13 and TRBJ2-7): AAGVIQSPRHLIKEKRETATLKCYPIPRHDTVYWYQQGPGQDPQFLISFYEKMQSDKGSIPDRFSAQQFSDYHSELNMSSLELGDSALYFCASSLGRGVFLYEQYFGPGTRLTVT.

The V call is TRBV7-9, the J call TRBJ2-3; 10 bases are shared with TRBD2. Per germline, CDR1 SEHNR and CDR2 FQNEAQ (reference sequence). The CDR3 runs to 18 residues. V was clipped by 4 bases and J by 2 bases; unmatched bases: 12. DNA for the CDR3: TGTGCCAGCAGCTCCAATGCCGGGACTAGCGCGGCCACAGATACGCAGTATTTT. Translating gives CASSSNAGTSAATDTQYF.

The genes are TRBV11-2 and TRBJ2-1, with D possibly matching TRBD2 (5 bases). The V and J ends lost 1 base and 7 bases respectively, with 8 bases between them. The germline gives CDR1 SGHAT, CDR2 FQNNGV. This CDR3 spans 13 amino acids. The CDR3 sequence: CASSLGTLNEQFF. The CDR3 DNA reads TGTGCCAGCAGCTTAGGGACTCTTAATGAGCAGTTCTTC.

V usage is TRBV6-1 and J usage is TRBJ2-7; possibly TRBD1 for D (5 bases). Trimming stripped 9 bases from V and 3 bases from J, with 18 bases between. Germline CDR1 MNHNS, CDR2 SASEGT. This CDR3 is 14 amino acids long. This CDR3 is CARAQGILDYEQYF. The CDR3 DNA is TGTGCCAGAGCCCAGGGCATCCTAGACTACGAGCAGTACTTC.

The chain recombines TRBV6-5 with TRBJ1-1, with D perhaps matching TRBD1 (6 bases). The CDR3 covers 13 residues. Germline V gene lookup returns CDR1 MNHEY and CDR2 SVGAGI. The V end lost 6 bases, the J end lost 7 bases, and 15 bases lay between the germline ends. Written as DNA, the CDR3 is TGTGCCAGCAGGTTCCACAGGGAGGATGAAGCTTTCTTT. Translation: CASRFHREDEAFF.

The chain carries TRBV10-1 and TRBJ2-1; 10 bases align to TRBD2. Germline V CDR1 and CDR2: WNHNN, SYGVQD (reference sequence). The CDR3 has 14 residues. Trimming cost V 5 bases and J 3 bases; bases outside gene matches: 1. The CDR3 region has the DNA TGCGCCAGCAGTCTAGCGGGGGACTACAATGAGCAGTTCTTC. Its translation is CASSLAGDYNEQFF.

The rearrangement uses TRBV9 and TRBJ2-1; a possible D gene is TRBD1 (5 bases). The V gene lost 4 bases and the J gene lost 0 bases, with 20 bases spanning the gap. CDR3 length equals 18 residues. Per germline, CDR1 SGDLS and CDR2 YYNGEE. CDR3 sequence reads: CASSLEEAGISSYNEQFF. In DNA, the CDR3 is TGTGCCAGCAGCCTAGAAGAGGCAGGGATAAGCTCCTACAATGAGCAGTTCTTC.

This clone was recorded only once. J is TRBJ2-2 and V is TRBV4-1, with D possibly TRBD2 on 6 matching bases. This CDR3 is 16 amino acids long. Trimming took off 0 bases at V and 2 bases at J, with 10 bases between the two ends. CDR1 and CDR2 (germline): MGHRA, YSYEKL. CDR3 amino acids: CASSQEAGGNTGELFF. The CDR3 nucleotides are TGCGCCAGCAGCCAAGAAGCCGGGGGAAACACCGGGGAGCTGTTTTTT.

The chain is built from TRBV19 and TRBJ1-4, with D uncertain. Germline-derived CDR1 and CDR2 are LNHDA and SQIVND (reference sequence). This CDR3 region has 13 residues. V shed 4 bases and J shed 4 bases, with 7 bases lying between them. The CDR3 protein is CASSNHLNEKLFF. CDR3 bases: TGTGCCAGTAGTAACCACCTTAATGAAAAACTGTTTTTT.

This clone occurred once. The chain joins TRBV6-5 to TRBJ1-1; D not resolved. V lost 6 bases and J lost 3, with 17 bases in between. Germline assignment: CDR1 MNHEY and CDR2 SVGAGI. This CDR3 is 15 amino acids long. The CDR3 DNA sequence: TGTGCCAGCAGCCCCAAGAGTGCTGAGGACACTGAAGCTTTCTTT. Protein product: CASSPKSAEDTEAFF.

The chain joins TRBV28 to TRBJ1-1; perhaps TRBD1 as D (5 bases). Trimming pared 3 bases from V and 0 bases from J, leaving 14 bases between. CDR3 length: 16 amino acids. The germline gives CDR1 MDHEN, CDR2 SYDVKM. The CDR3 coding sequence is TGTGCCAGCAGTTTTACGAGATGGGGGATGAACACTGAAGCTTTCTTT. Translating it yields CASSFTRWGMNTEAFF.

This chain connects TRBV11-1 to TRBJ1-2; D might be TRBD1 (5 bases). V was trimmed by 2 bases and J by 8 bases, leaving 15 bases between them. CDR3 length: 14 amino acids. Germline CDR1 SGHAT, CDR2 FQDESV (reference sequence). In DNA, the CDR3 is TGTGCCAGCAGCTTAAAGGACCGGGGGTACGGCTACACCTTC. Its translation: CASSLKDRGYGYTF.

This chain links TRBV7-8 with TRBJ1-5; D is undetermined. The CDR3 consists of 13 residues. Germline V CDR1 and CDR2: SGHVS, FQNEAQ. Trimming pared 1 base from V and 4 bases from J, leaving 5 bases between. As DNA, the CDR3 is TGTGCCAGCAGCTTAGAGTGGAATCAGCCCCAGCATTTT. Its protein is CASSLEWNQPQHF.

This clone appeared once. CDR3 in amino acids: CASSDKGQGTEAFF. CDR3 coding DNA: TGTGCCAGCAGCGATAAAGGACAGGGCACTGAAGCTTTCTTT. The J gene is TRBJ1-1, the V gene TRBV9; 8 bases are a match to TRBD1. V was clipped by 3 bases and J by 4 bases; unmatched bases: 5. CDR1 and CDR2 from the germline V gene are SGDLS and YYNGEE. This CDR3 region has 14 residues.

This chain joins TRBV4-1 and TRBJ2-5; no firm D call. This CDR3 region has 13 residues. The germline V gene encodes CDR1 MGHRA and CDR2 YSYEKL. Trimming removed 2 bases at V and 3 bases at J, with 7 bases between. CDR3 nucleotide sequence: TGCGCCAGCAGCCAACCGTCTGAAGAGACCCAGTACTTC. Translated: CASSQPSEETQYF.

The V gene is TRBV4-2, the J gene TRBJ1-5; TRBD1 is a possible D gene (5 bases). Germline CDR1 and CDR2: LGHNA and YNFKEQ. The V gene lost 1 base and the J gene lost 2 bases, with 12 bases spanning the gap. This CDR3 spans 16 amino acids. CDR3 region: CASSQGEKGGNQPQHF. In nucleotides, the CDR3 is TGTGCCAGCAGCCAAGGAGAAAAAGGGGGCAATCAGCCCCAGCATTTT.

The CDR3 reads CASGGFNYEQYF. In nucleotides, the CDR3 is TGTGCCAGCGGGGGCTTTAACTACGAGCAGTACTTC. This sequence joins TRBV27 and TRBJ2-7, with D possibly matching TRBD1 (6 bases). V was cut by 8 bases and J by 3 bases, with 11 bases left in between. The CDR3 is made up of 12 amino acids. Germline V gene sequence: CDR1 MNHEY, CDR2 SMNVEV (reference sequence).

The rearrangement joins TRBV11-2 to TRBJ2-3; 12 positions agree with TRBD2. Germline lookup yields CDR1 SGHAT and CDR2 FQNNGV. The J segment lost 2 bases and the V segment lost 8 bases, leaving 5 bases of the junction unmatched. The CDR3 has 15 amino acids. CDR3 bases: TGTGCCAGCTGTACTAGCGGGGGGTCCACAGATACGCAGTATTTT. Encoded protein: CASCTSGGSTDTQYF.

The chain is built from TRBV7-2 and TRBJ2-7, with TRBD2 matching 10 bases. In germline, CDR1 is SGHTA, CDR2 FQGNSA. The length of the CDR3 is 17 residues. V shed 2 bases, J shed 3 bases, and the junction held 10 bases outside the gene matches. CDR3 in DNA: TGTGCCAGCAGCTTATACCCTGGGACTAGCGTCTACTACGAGCAGTACTTC. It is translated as CASSLYPGTSVYYEQYF.

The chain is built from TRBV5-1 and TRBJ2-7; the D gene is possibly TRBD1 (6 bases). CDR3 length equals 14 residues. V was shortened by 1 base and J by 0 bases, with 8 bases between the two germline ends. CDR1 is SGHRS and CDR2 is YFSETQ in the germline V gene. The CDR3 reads CASSLLGGSYEQYF. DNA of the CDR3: TGCGCCAGCAGCTTGCTAGGGGGCTCCTACGAGCAGTACTTC. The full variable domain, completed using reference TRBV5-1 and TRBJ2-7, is KAGVTQTPRYLIKTRGQQVTLSCSPISGHRSVSWYQQTPGQGLQFLFEYFSETQRNKGNFPGRFSGRQFSNSRSEMNVSTLELGDSALYLCASSLLGGSYEQYFGPGTRLTVT.